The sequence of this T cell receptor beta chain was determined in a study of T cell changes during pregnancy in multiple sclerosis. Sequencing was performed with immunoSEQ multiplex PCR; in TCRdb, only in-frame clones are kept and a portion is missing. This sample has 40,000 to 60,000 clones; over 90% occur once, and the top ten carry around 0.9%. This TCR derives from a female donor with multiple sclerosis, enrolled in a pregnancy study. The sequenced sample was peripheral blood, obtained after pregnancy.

The CDR3 spells CASRRGQGAYEQYF. As DNA, the CDR3 is TGTGCCAGCAGGAGGGGACAGGGGGCTTACGAGCAGTACTTC. This sequence joins TRBV25-1 and TRBJ2-7, with 12 bases fitting TRBD1. The V gene end was trimmed by 6 bases and the J gene end by 4 bases; junction bases not matched to a gene: 4. The CDR3 length is 14 residues. Germline CDR1 MGHDK, CDR2 SYGVNS.